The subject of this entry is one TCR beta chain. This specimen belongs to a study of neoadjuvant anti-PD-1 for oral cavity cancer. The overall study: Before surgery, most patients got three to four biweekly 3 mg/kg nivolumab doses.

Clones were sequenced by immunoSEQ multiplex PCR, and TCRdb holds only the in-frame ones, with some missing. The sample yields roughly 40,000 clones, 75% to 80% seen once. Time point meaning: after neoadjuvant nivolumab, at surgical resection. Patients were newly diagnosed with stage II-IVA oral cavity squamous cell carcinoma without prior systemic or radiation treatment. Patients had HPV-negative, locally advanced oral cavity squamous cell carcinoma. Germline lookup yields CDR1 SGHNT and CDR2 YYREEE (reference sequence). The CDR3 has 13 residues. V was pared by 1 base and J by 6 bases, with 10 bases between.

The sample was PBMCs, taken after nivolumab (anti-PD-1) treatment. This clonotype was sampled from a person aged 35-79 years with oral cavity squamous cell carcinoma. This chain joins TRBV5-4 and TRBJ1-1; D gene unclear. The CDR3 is CASSLPDGAEAFF. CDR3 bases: TGTGCCAGCAGCTTGCCGGACGGGGCTGAAGCTTTCTTT.